The clone carrying this T cell receptor (beta chain) was counted a few times. This entry comes from a study of identical twins. Germline V gene lookup returns CDR1 SQVTM and CDR2 ANQGSEA. Germline trimming cut 3 bases from V and 11 bases from J; bases unmatched to any gene: 8. The CDR3 covers 12 residues. One entry per CDR3 protein results from TCRdb running MiXCR on the 5' RACE reads. In the table there are 300,000 to 350,000 distinct CDR3 sequences, around 12% of which are singletons. This same sample was also taken into another study, of yellow fever vaccine responses in identical twins.

Sequencing was performed on CD8+ T cells sorted from blood. The receptor was isolated from a woman aged 18-30 years in good health. J is TRBJ2-3 and V is TRBV29-1; 7 nucleotides match TRBD1. In DNA form, the CDR3 reads TGCAGCGTTGATCCAACCGGGACAGAGCAGTATTTT. Protein sequence: CSVDPTGTEQYF.